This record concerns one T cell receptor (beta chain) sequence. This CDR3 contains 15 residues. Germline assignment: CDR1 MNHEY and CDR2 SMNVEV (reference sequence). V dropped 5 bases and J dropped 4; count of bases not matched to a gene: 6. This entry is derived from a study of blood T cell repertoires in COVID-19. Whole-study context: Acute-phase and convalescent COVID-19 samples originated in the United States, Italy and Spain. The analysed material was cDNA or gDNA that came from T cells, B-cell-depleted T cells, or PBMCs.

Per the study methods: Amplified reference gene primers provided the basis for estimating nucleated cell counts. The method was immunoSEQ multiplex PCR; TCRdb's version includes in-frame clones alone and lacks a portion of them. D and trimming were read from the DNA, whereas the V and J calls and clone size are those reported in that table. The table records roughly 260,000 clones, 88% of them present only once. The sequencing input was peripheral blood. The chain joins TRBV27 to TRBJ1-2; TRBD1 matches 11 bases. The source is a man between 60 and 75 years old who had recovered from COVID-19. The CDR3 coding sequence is TGTGCCAGCAGTCGACCGGGACAGGGGGTCTATGGCTACACCTTC. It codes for CASSRPGQGVYGYTF.